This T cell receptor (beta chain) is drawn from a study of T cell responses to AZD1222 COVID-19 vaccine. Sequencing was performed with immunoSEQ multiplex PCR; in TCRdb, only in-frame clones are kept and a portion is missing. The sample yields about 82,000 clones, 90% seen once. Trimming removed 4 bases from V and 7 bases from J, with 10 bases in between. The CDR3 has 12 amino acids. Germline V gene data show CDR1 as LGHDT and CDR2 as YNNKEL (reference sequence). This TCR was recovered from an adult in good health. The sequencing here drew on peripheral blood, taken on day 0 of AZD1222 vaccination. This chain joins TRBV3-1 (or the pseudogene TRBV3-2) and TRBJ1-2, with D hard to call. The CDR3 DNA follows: TGTGCCAGCAGCCTCCAAACGACTGGCTACACCTTC. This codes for CASSLQTTGYTF.